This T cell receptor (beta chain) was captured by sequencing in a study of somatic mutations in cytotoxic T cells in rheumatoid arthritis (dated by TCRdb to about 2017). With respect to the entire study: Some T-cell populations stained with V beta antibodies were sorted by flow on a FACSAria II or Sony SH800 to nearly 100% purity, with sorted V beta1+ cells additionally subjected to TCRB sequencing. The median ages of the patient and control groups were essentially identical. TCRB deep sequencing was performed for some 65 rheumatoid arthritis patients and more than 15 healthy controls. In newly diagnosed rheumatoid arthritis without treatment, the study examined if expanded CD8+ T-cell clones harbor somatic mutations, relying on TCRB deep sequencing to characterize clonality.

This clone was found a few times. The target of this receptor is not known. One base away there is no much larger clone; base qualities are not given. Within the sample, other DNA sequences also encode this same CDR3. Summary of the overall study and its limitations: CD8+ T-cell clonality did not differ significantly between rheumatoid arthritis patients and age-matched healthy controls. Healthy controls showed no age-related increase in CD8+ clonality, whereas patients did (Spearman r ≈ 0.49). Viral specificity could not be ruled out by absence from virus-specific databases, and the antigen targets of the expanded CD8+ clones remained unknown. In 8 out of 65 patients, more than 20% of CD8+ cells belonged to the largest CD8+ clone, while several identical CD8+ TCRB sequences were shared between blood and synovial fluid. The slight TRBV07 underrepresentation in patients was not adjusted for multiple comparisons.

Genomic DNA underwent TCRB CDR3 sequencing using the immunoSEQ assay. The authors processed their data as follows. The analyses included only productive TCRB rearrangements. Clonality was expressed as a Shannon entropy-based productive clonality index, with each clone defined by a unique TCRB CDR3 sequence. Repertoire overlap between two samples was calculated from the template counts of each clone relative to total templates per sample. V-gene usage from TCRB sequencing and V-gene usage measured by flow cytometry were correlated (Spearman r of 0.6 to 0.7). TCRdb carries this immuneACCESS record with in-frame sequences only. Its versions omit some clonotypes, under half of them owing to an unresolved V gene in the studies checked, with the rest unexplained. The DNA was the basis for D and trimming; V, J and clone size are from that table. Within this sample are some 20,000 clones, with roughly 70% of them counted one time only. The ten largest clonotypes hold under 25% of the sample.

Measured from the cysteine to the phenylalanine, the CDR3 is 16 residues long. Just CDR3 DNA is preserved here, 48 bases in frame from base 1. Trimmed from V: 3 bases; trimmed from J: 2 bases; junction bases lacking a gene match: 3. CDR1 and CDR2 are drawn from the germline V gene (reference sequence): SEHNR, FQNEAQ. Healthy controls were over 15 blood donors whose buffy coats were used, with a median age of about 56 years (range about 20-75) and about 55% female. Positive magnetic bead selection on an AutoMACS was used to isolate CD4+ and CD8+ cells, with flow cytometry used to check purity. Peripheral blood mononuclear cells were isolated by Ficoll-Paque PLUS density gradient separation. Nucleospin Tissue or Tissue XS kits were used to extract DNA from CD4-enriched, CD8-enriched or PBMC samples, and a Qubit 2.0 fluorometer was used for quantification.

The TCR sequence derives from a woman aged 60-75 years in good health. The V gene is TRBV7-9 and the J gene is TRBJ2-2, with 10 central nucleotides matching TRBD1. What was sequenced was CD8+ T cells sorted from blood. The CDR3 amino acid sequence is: CASSFRQGANTGELFF. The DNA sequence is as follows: TGTGCCAGCAGCTTTCGACAGGGGGCTAACACCGGGGAGCTGTTTTTT.